One T cell receptor beta chain is described in this entry. Antigen unknown. The data belong to a study of OX40 agonist ivuxolimab in advanced cancers. Points from the study as a whole: What antigens the expanded peripheral T cells recognized was never established.

CDR3 length equals 14 residues. J was trimmed by 12 bases and V by 0 bases; bases with no gene match: 10. Germline lookup yields CDR1 MNHEY and CDR2 SVGAGI. Assay: immunoSEQ multiplex PCR; the TCRdb copy retains only in-frame clones and omits some. The table includes some 57,000 clones, approximately 92% detected once. The sample in question was CD4+ or CD8+ T cells sorted from blood, obtained in a trial of the OX40 agonist ivuxolimab. V usage is TRBV6-5 and J usage is TRBJ1-2, with 7 bases aligning to TRBD1. The sequence was obtained from an adult with an advanced solid tumor such as melanoma, head and neck, liver or kidney cancer. The CDR3 reads CASSYSAGQPFDTF. CDR3 DNA: TGTGCCAGCAGTTACTCGGCGGGACAGCCGTTCGACACCTTC.